What follows is one T cell receptor (beta chain) and its context. Per the original methods: Reference gene primers were amplified, and this amplification served to estimate nucleated cell counts. The data were produced by immunoSEQ multiplex PCR, yet TCRdb's version contains in-frame clones alone and is incomplete. V and J calls and clone size are as listed in that table; D and trimming were resolved from the DNA. This sample carries some 150,000 clones, around 85% of them seen once, and the ten largest clones take under 3%. The source of the sample is a study of blood T cell repertoires in COVID-19. This CDR3 is built from 16 residues. With V trimmed by 6 bases and J by 0 bases, 9 bases remained unmatched. CDR1 and CDR2 (germline): SGDLS, YYNGEE.

Sequences were obtained from peripheral blood. The receptor comes from a man in his forties or fifties with acute or convalescent COVID-19. This chain links TRBV9 with TRBJ2-3, with TRBD2 matching over 8 bases. The DNA for the CDR3 is TGTGCCAGCACCTCGGGAGGGCGGGGGAGCACAGATACGCAGTATTTT. Protein sequence: CASTSGGRGSTDTQYF.